The sequence of this T cell receptor beta chain was determined in a study of blood T cell repertoires in COVID-19. Study information: COVID-19 samples, acute and convalescent, were from the United States, Italy and Spain. Sources were T cells, B-cell-depleted T cells, or PBMCs; the material itself was cDNA or gDNA.

In the source study's methods: For nucleated cells, counts were estimated from reference gene primer amplification. Clones were sequenced by immunoSEQ multiplex PCR, and TCRdb holds only the in-frame ones, with some missing. V and J calls and clone size follow that table, whereas D and trimming were derived from the DNA. This sample has roughly 180,000 clones, with roughly three quarters found just once. Looked up from germline, CDR1 is SGHAT and CDR2 is FQNNGV. The CDR3 totals 17 residues. The V gene end was trimmed by 4 bases and the J gene end by 2 bases; junction bases not matched to a gene: 13. This clone was observed a handful of times.

The sample taken for sequencing was peripheral blood. The chain is built from TRBV11-2 and TRBJ1-2; 7 bases are shared with TRBD1. The receptor was isolated from a woman aged 45-65 years with active or convalescent COVID-19. The CDR3 DNA reads TGTGCCAGCAGCTCCATGGGGGCAGGGGGTTCAAACTATGGCTACACCTTC. It codes for CASSSMGAGGSNYGYTF.